The clone carrying this T cell receptor (beta chain) was found a few times. The antigen remains unidentified. This record belongs to a study of Tregs in tolerant kidney transplant recipients. Data came from immunoSEQ multiplex PCR; TCRdb stores just in-frame clones and leaves some out. The table shows around 98,000 clones, with roughly 93% occurring only once. Study results and caveats: Donor-specific Treg expansion exceeded global Treg expansion in tolerant patients, suggesting antigen drive. The most relevant donor-specific Treg TCRbeta repertoire apparently came from expansion with activated donor B cells. Few patients were studied, so findings need validation in larger groups.

J was trimmed by 1 base and V by 5 bases; bases with no gene match: 5. The germline CDR1 and CDR2 sequences are SGHAT and FQDESV (reference sequence). The CDR3 extends over 16 amino acids. The TCR sequence derives from a human donor who received a combined kidney and bone marrow transplant. This material consisted of CD4+ T cells from blood, taken before the transplant. The chain uses TRBV11-1 and TRBJ2-4; 10 nucleotides match TRBD1. CDR3 sequence reads: CASSAGQGFAKNIQYF. DNA for the CDR3: TGTGCCAGCAGCGCGGGACAGGGGTTTGCCAAAAACATTCAGTACTTC.